The T cell receptor (beta chain) described here comes from a study of blood T cell repertoires in COVID-19. The overall study: The study drew acute and convalescent COVID-19 samples from the United States, Italy and Spain.

TCRdb's table, derived via immunoSEQ multiplex PCR, lists solely in-frame clones and lacks some. Of 250,000 to 400,000 clones in the sample, about 87% were seen once. The germline V gene has CDR1 KGHSH and CDR2 LQKENI. CDR3 size: 15 residues. V dropped 3 bases and J dropped 2 bases, with 11 bases sitting between them. Those enrolled in Seattle joined during active infection and were followed longitudinally afterward. The rearrangement uses TRBV18 and TRBJ1-5, with unresolved D. The source of this sequence is a woman in her twenties or thirties with COVID-19, enrolled during active disease. Sequencing used peripheral blood. CDR3 region: CASSPEGMGNQPQHF. In nucleotides, the CDR3 is TGTGCCAGCTCACCGGAGGGAATGGGCAATCAGCCCCAGCATTTT.